Listed below are T cell receptor beta chains from one sample, sequenced in a study of shared clonotypes between healthy human individuals. Profiled with immunoSEQ multiplex PCR; TCRdb holds only in-frame clones, not every one. The table has 640,000 or so clones, 55% to 75% seen once. Sequenced: memory CD4+ T cells sorted from blood. The receptors originated from a woman between 25 and 40 years old in good health. The CDR3 runs from the conserved cysteine through the conserved F or W. A D gene is named only where the DNA matches it firmly. Size tells how often a clone was seen (once, few, many) or the class of an expanded clone, and some rows leave it out.

V gene	D gene	clone size	J gene	CDR3 protein	CDR3 DNA
TRBV30	TRBD1	.	TRBJ2-7	CACTKRDRGRYEQYF	TGTGCCTGTACAAAGCGGGACAGGGGTCGGTACGAGCAGTACTTC
TRBV5-1	.	.	TRBJ1-4	CASSFGQGSEKLFF	TGCGCCAGCAGCTTCGGGCAGGGTAGTGAAAAACTGTTTTTT
TRBV21-1	.	.	TRBJ1-5	CASSKVATGSNGNQPQHF	.
TRBV5-4	.	.	TRBJ2-1	CASSLVGGNSYNEQFF	TGTGCCAGCAGCTTGGTTGGCGGCAACTCCTACAATGAGCAGTTCTTC
TRBV18	.	.	TRBJ2-7	CASSPQKFYEQYF	TGTGCCAGCTCACCACAAAAGTTCTACGAGCAGTACTTC
TRBV7-8	.	.	TRBJ1-1	CASSQGGGPEAFF	TGTGCCAGCAGCCAAGGTGGAGGACCTGAAGCTTTCTTT
TRBV6-1	TRBD1	.	TRBJ1-5	CASRQGSGNQPQHF	TGTGCCAGCAGACAGGGGAGCGGCAATCAGCCCCAGCATTTT
TRBV29-1	.	.	TRBJ1-1	CSVDSVNTEAFF	TGCAGCGTTGATTCCGTGAACACTGAAGCTTTCTTT
TRBV6-5	TRBD1	.	TRBJ2-5	CASSYPGTGEETQYF	TGTGCCAGCAGTTACCCCGGGACAGGGGAAGAGACCCAGTACTTC
TRBV7-2	TRBD2	.	TRBJ2-7	CASSFGTSGNNEQYF	TGTGCCAGCAGCTTCGGGACTAGCGGGAACAACGAGCAGTACTTC
TRBV6-5	.	.	TRBJ2-7	CASSYSGLRGHEQYF	TGTGCCAGCAGTTACTCAGGTTTGCGGGGCCACGAGCAGTACTTC
TRBV19	.	.	TRBJ2-2	CASSRGPGTGELFF	TGTGCCAGTAGTCGGGGGCCGGGCACCGGGGAGCTGTTTTTT
TRBV5-1	.	few	TRBJ2-1	CASSLSSGAYNEQFF	TGCGCCAGCAGCTTGAGTAGCGGAGCCTACAATGAGCAGTTCTTC
TRBV28	.	.	TRBJ2-7	CASSLPGGAAYEQYF	TGTGCCAGCAGTTTACCAGGAGGTGCTGCCTACGAGCAGTACTTC
TRBV5-6	.	few	TRBJ1-6	CASSLAGGVDSPLHF	TGTGCCAGCAGCTTGGCCGGGGGGGTAGACTCACCCCTCCACTTT
TRBV4-2	.	once	TRBJ1-3	CASSQEKQGDGNTIYF	TGTGCCAGCAGCCAAGAAAAACAGGGTGACGGAAACACCATATATTTT
TRBV19	.	.	TRBJ1-5	CASSIESYQPQHF	TGTGCCAGTAGTATTGAAAGTTATCAGCCCCAGCATTTT
TRBV5-1	TRBD2	.	TRBJ2-7	CASSFQRTSLYEQYF	TGCGCCAGCAGCTTTCAACGGACTAGTTTATACGAGCAGTACTTC
TRBV11-2	TRBD2	.	TRBJ2-3	CASSSLTSGKDTQYF	TGTGCCAGCAGCTCCCTGACTAGCGGGAAAGATACGCAGTATTTT
TRBV28	TRBD1	.	TRBJ1-5	CASSGRDRGSGQPQHF	TGTGCCAGCAGCGGCCGGGACAGGGGATCGGGTCAGCCCCAGCATTTT
TRBV11-3	TRBD1	.	TRBJ2-1	CASGTGNVDEQFF	TGTGCCAGTGGGACAGGGAATGTGGATGAGCAGTTCTTC
TRBV2	.	.	TRBJ2-7	CASSEKAASTTYEQYF	TGTGCCAGCAGTGAGAAGGCCGCTTCGACTACGTACGAGCAGTACTTC
TRBV5-1	.	.	TRBJ2-1	CASSAQGYNEQFF	TGCGCCAGCAGCGCGCAGGGTTACAATGAGCAGTTCTTC
TRBV7-2	.	.	TRBJ2-7	CASSVPGGTPEQYF	TGTGCCAGCAGCGTCCCCGGAGGAACGCCCGAGCAGTACTTC